This record looks at one T cell receptor beta chain sequence and its context. As yet, its antigen is unknown. Patients, 2 to 39 years old, had expanded memory T-cell proportions. These data originate in a study of regulatory T cells. Study results and limitations: Control CD8+ cells showed a nonsignificant trend toward higher Shannon entropy than patient CD8+ cells. In patients, unique TRB V-J pairs were restricted and V/J usage skewed, especially in Tregs.

This CDR3 region has 12 residues. CDR1 and CDR2 (germline): ENHRY, SYGVKD. V trimming: 2 bases; J trimming: 13 bases; junction bases outside the gene matches: 7. The PCR used 52 TRBV and 13 TRBJ primers. The data were produced by immunoSEQ multiplex PCR, yet TCRdb's version contains in-frame clones alone and is incomplete. The table records about 20,000 clones, more than 85% of them present only once. The specimen was CD8+ T cells sorted from blood. This receptor was taken from a child aged 2 to 10 with CD3G deficiency. The V call is TRBV10-3, the J call TRBJ1-2, with TRBD1 matching over 7 bases. The CDR3 DNA is TGTGCCATCAGTGAGCCGGGGACAGTTCGCACCTTC. Translated, it gives CAISEPGTVRTF.